This TCR beta chain was observed in a study of blood T cell repertoires in COVID-19. Study-wide background: From the United States, Italy and Spain came samples of acute and convalescent COVID-19. PBMCs, B-cell-depleted T cells, or T cells were the source of the cDNA or gDNA that made up the material.

Trimming stripped 4 bases from V and 7 bases from J, with 14 bases between. Germline CDR1 reads MNHNY; CDR2 reads SVGAGI (reference sequence). The CDR3 spans 15 residues. Assay used: immunoSEQ multiplex PCR; TCRdb lists only in-frame clones, some missing. The data contain 240,000 or so clones, around 90% of them singletons. This clonotype was sampled from a man in his sixties who had recovered from COVID-19. This rearrangement joins TRBV6-6 to TRBJ1-6; TRBD1 might be the D (6 bases). Sequenced material: peripheral blood. The CDR3 loop reads CASSSRTVRNSPLHF. For the CDR3, the DNA is TGTGCCAGCAGTTCCCGGACAGTCCGGAATTCACCCCTCCACTTT.